The rows below give T cell receptor beta chains drawn from one sample of a study of tumor-infiltrating lymphocytes in primary liver carcinoma. TCRdb re-derived calls from the multiplex PCR reads in MiXCR, one entry per CDR3 protein. The table includes almost 200,000 distinct CDR3 sequences, about 61% detected once. Sequences were obtained from peripheral blood. These receptors were taken from a woman between 55 and 75 years old with primary liver carcinoma and hepatitis B virus infection. The CDR3 runs from the conserved cysteine through the conserved F or W. D genes are given only for firm matches. The listing skips clone size in some rows; elsewhere it reads once, few, many or a size class.

>TRBJ2-2|TRBD1|18|-|TRBV6-5
CASSPGQAGIRNTRELFF
TGTGCCAGCAGTCCGGGACAGGCCGGTATTAGGAACACCAGGGAGCTGTTTTTT
>TRBJ1-5|-|12|-|TRBV29-1
CSVETGAGTQHF
TGCAGCGTTGAGACCGGGGCAGGTACGCAGCATTTT
>TRBJ1-4|-|13|-|TRBV11-2
CANGLEGTQKLFF
TGTGCCAACGGCTTAGAAGGGACCCAAAAACTGTTTTTT
>TRBJ2-5|-|14|-|TRBV11-2
CASSSIRAKGEQYF
TGTGCCAGCAGCTCAATCCGGGCCAAAGGGGAGCAATACTTC
>TRBJ2-3|TRBD2|16|-|TRBV29-1
CSAHGSAAGGGSTQYF
TGCAGCGCCCACGGATCTGCGGCGGGAGGTGGCAGTACGCAGTATTTT
>TRBJ2-3|TRBD2|14|few|TRBV10-3
CAIGGLAVTDTHYF
TGTGCCATCGGGGGACTAGCGGTAACGGATACGCACTATTTT
>TRBJ2-6|TRBD1|15|many|TRBV5-6
CASSFRQGLTNVLTF
TGTGCCAGCAGCTTTAGACAGGGCCTCACGAACGTCCTGACTTTC
>TRBJ2-7|TRBD1|15|many|TRBV11-2
CASSLDPWTGGEQYF
TGTGCCAGCAGCTTAGATCCCTGGACAGGGGGCGAGCAGTACTTC
>TRBJ2-1|TRBD2|15|many|TRBV6-6
CASSYIGRSYNEQFF
TGTGCCAGCAGTTACATCGGGAGGTCCTACAATGAGCAGTTCTTC
>TRBJ2-2|-|14|-|TRBV11-2
CASSLDQRTGELFF
TGTGCCAGCAGCTTAGATCAACGCACCGGGGAGCTATTTTTT
>TRBJ2-7|-|12|-|TRBV11-2
CASSLGSGEQYF
TGTGCCAGCAGCTTAGGGTCGGGGGAGCAGTACTTC
>TRBJ2-7|-|11|many|TRBV29-1
CSVERGGEQYF
TGCAGCGTTGAACGGGGTGGAGAGCAGTACTTC
>TRBJ1-5|-|15|many|TRBV4-1
CASSPHTSSNQPQHF
TGCGCCAGCAGCCCTCACACAAGTAGCAATCAGCCCCAGCATTTT
>TRBJ2-7|TRBD1|13|-|TRBV11-3
CASSLPKDRGRTF
TGTGCCAGCAGCCTCCCGAAGGACAGGGGCCGCACTTTC
>TRBJ2-7|-|15|once|TRBV4-1
CASITLSGSTYEQYF
TGCGCCAGCATAACGCTTTCAGGGTCGACCTACGAGCAGTACTTC
>TRBJ2-7|-|15|once|TRBV11-2
CASGLNRGTSYVQYF
TGTGCCAGCGGCCTTAATCGGGGAACCTCCTACGTGCAGTACTTC
>TRBJ2-5|TRBD2|14|-|TRBV2
CASSPREGQETQYF
TGTGCCAGCAGTCCCAGGGAGGGACAAGAGACCCAGTACTTC
>TRBJ1-5|-|14|few|TRBV6-2/TRBV6-3
CASSYRGMGQPQHF
TGTGCCAGCAGTTATAGGGGAATGGGACAGCCCCAGCATTTT
>TRBJ2-3|TRBD2|16|-|TRBV20-1
CSAPGTSGIRTDTQYF
TGCAGTGCCCCCGGGACTAGCGGGATCCGTACAGATACGCAGTATTTT
>TRBJ1-1|-|13|many|TRBV29-1
CSVDQGLNTEAFF
TGCAGCGTTGATCAAGGGCTGAACACTGAAGCTTTCTTT
>TRBJ2-5|-|13|-|TRBV19
CASSITGWETQYF
TGTGCCAGTAGTATAACAGGGTGGGAGACCCAGTACTTC
>TRBJ2-1|-|16|-|TRBV4-2
CASSQDSGGYYNEQFF
TGTGCCAGCAGCCAAGATTCGGGGGGCTACTACAATGAGCAGTTCTTC
>TRBJ2-1|TRBD2|15|few|TRBV6-6
CASSYRTSGTGEQFF
TGTGCCAGCAGTTACCGGACTAGCGGGACGGGTGAGCAGTTCTTC
>TRBJ2-2|-|14|-|TRBV11-2
CTSSSGPTGGELFF
TGTACAAGCAGCTCGGGACCTACAGGCGGGGAGCTGTTTTTT
>TRBJ2-6|TRBD2|19|many|TRBV5-1
CASSLGTSGRYSGANVLTF
TGCGCCAGCAGCTTGGGGACTAGCGGGAGGTACTCTGGGGCCAACGTCCTGACTTTC
>TRBJ2-2|TRBD2|20|many|TRBV11-1
CASRPTPGTSGSTNTGELFF
TGTGCCAGCAGGCCAACCCCCGGGACTAGCGGCAGTACGAACACCGGGGAGCTGTTTTTT
>TRBJ2-3|TRBD2|16|many|TRBV7-8
CASSLLAGVSTDTQYF
TGTGCCAGCAGCTTACTAGCGGGAGTAAGCACAGATACGCAGTATTTT
>TRBJ2-3|-|15|many|TRBV12-5
CASAPGRSSTDTQYF
TGTGCTAGTGCACCGGGGAGGTCTAGCACAGATACGCAGTATTTT
>TRBJ2-1|TRBD2|14|many|TRBV29-1
CSVEVSGSLGEQFF
TGCAGCGTTGAAGTTAGCGGGAGTTTAGGTGAGCAGTTCTTC
>TRBJ2-1|-|16|-|TRBV11-3
CASSPRGKGTYNEQFF
TGTGCCAGCAGCCCCCGCGGGAAAGGGACCTACAATGAGCAGTTCTTC
>TRBJ2-1|TRBD1|15|-|TRBV11-2
CASSPGTGSYYEQFF
TGTGCCAGCAGCCCCGGGACAGGCTCCTACTATGAGCAATTCTTC
>TRBJ2-2|-|13|-|TRBV10-3
CAIRVPATRELFF
TGTGCCATCAGGGTCCCCGCCACCCGGGAGCTGTTTTTT
>TRBJ2-1|TRBD2|18|many|TRBV11-2
CASSLKPSGYSSYNEQFF
TGTGCCAGCAGCTTAAAGCCTAGCGGATACAGCTCCTACAATGAGCAGTTCTTC
>TRBJ2-2|TRBD2|16|-|TRBV11-2
CASRGLAGGPTVELFF
TGCGCCAGCAGGGGACTAGCGGGAGGGCCCACCGTGGAGCTGTTTTTT
>TRBJ2-1|TRBD2|16|many|TRBV12-5
CARLAGGSATGYEQFF
TGTGCGCGACTAGCGGGAGGATCGGCGACGGGATATGAGCAGTTCTTC
>TRBJ2-1|-|15|-|TRBV29-1
CSSGEPSGSYNEQFF
TGCAGCTCTGGGGAGCCTTCAGGCTCCTACAATGAGCAGTTCTTC
>TRBJ1-1|-|15|-|TRBV29-1
CSVGRGWGMNTEAFF
TGCAGCGTTGGTAGGGGCTGGGGGATGAACACTGAAGCTTTCTTT
>TRBJ2-7|TRBD1|17|-|TRBV14
CASSQGAPGQGVKEQYF
TGTGCCAGCAGCCAAGGCGCCCCGGGGCAGGGGGTTAAAGAGCAGTACTTC
>TRBJ2-1|TRBD1|13|-|TRBV2
CAGTMGQGNEQFF
TGTGCCGGCACAATGGGACAGGGCAATGAGCAGTTCTTC
>TRBJ2-7|-|17|once|TRBV11-2
CASSLTIWYKSSYEQYF
TGTGCCAGCAGCTTAACTATCTGGTATAAAAGCTCCTACGAGCAGTACTTC
>TRBJ2-3|TRBD2|17|-|TRBV11-2
CGSSLVGLATSSDTQYF
TGTGGCAGCAGCTTAGTGGGACTGGCGACTAGCTCAGATACGCAGTATTTT
>TRBJ2-1|-|17|-|TRBV7-9
CASSLGSGGSSYNEQFF
TGTGCCAGCAGCTTAGGGAGCGGAGGGAGCTCCTACAATGAGCAGTTCTTC
>TRBJ2-5|TRBD1|15|few|TRBV11-1
CASSIQGPQRETQHF
TGTGCCAGCAGCATACAGGGGCCCCAGCGTGAGACCCAGCATTTC
>TRBJ2-7|-|13|-|TRBV20-1
CSASSPGSYEQYF
TGCAGTGCTAGTAGTCCGGGCAGCTACGAGCAGTACTTC
>TRBJ1-2|-|16|-|TRBV4-2
CAISREQGNWLNGYTF
TGTGCCATCAGCCGAGAACAGGGAAATTGGCTTAATGGCTACACCTTC
>TRBJ1-2|TRBD1|15|once|TRBV5-1
CASSTGQGHRVGYTF
TGCGCCAGCAGCACCGGACAGGGTCATCGGGTTGGCTACACCTTC
>TRBJ1-5|-|14|once|TRBV14
CASSATRGNQPQHF
TGTGCCAGCAGCGCGACACGGGGCAATCAGCCCCAGCATTTT